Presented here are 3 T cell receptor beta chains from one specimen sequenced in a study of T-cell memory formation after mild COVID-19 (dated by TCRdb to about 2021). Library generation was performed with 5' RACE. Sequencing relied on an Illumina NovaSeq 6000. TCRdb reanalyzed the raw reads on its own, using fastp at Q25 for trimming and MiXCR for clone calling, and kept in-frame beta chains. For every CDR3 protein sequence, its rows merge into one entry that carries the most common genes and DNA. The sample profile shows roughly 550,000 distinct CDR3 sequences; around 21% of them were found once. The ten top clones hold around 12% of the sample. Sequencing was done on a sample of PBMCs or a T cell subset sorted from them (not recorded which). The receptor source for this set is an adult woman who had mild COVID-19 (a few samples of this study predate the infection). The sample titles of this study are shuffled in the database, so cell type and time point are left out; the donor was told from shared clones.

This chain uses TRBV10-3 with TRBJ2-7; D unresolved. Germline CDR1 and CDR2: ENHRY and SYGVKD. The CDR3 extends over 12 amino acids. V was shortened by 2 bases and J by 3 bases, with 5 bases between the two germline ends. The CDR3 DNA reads TGTGCCATCAGTGAGGCTCTCTACGAGCAGTACTTC. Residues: CAISEALYEQYF.

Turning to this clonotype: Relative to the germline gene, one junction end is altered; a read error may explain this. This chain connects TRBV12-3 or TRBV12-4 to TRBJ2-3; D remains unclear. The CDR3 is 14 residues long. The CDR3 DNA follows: TGTGCCAGCAGCAAATCACAGCGCACCGATACGCAGTATTTT. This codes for CASSKSQRTDTQYF.

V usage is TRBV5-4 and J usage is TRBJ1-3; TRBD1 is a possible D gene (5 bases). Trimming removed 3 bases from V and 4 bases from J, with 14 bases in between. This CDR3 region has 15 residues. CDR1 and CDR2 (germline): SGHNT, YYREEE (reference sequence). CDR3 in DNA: TGTGCCAGCAGCTCCCCCGAGACAGACGGAAACACCATATATTTT. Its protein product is CASSSPETDGNTIYF.